This T cell receptor (beta chain) is drawn from a study of cytomegalovirus exposure and HLA in healthy donors. V was pared by 0 bases and J by 0 bases, with 5 bases between. The CDR3 spans 14 residues. Germline assignment: CDR1 PRHDT and CDR2 FYEKMQ (reference sequence). PCR primers comprised 60 Vbeta and 13 Jbeta primers. Clones were sequenced by immunoSEQ multiplex PCR, and TCRdb holds only the in-frame ones, with some missing. The sample table includes about 130,000 clones. Overall study findings and caveats: The dataset shows that most TCR sequences were rare, while some public TCRs occurred in many donors.

Note on this clone: Antigen: not known.

The genes are TRBV13 and TRBJ1-1; D ambiguous. The sample taken for sequencing was PBMCs. The origin of this receptor is a man aged 18 to 29 in good health and CMV-seronegative. The CDR3 region is CASSLGPVNTEAFF. DNA of the CDR3: TGTGCCAGCAGCTTAGGGCCGGTGAACACTGAAGCTTTCTTT.